This TCR beta chain was found in a study of PD-1 and CTLA-4 blockade in melanoma. Generated by immunoSEQ multiplex PCR, the TCRdb table keeps only in-frame clones and is missing some. The sample includes over 5,500 clones, 75% to 90% of them seen just once. CDR1 is SNHLY, CDR2 FYNNEI, per germline. The CDR3 has 13 amino acids. V was cut by 6 bases and J by 6 bases, with 12 bases left in between. The rearrangement uses TRBV2 and TRBJ2-1, with a weak D call TRBD2 (6 bases). The sample here was CD8+ T cells from peripheral blood, taken before anti-PD-1 treatment. The sequence was collected from a human donor with melanoma. The CDR3 is CASRGTGGNEQFF. For the CDR3, the DNA is TGTGCCAGCAGGGGGACTGGAGGCAATGAGCAGTTCTTC.